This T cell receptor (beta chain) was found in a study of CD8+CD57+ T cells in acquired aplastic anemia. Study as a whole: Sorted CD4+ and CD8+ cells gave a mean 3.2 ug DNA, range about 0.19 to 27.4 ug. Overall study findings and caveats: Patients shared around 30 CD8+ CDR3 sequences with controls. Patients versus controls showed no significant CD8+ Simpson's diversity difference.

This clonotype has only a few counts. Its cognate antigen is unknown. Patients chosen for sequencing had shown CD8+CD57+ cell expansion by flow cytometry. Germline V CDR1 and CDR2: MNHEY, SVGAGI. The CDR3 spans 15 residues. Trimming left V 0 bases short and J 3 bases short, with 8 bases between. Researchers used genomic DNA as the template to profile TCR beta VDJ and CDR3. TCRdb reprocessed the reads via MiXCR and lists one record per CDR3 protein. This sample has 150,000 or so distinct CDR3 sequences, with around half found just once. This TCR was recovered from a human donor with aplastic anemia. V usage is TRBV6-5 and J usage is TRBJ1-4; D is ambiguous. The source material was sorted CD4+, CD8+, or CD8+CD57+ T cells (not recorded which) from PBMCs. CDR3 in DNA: TGTGCCAGCAGTTACTCGATAAGTGCTAATGAAAAACTGTTTTTT. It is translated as CASSYSISANEKLFF.